This T cell receptor (beta chain) was captured in a study of radiotherapy plus CTLA-4 blockade in lung cancer. The wider study: Across the patients, objective responses occurred in approximately 18%, and disease control in 30% to 35%.

The study treated chemo-refractory metastatic non-small-cell lung cancer patients with focal radiation plus ipilimumab CTLA-4 blockade. About this clone: The antigen is not known.

Sequenced by immunoSEQ multiplex PCR; TCRdb stores in-frame clones only, minus some. The sample has 80,000 or so clones; around 78% are singletons. General observations from the study: Dynamics of early blood T cell clones, together with interferon-beta, were reportedly the best predictors of response. Blood TCR clones of tumor origin expanded after radiotherapy plus ipilimumab.

The clonotype originates from a human donor with non-small cell lung cancer who had a partial response to radiotherapy plus ipilimumab. Some clones in this sample may be carry-over from other donors' samples. The sequencing here drew on peripheral blood, taken from a patient treated with radiotherapy plus ipilimumab.

The CDR3 is CASTDRQPYGYTF. CDR3 nucleotides: TGTGCCAGCACCGACCGACAGCCCTATGGCTACACCTTC. The chain has TRBV2 and TRBJ1-2; D may be TRBD1 (5 bases). The V gene lost 7 bases and the J gene lost 4 bases, with 13 bases spanning the gap. From germline, CDR1 is SNHLY and CDR2 FYNNEI. The CDR3 totals 13 residues. The whole variable domain, filled in from reference TRBV2 and TRBJ1-2, reads EPEVTQTPSHQVTQMGQEVILRCVPISNHLYFYWYRQILGQKVEFLVSFYNNEISEKSEIFDDQFSVERPDGSNFTLKIRSTKLEDSAMYFCASTDRQPYGYTFGSGTRLTVV.